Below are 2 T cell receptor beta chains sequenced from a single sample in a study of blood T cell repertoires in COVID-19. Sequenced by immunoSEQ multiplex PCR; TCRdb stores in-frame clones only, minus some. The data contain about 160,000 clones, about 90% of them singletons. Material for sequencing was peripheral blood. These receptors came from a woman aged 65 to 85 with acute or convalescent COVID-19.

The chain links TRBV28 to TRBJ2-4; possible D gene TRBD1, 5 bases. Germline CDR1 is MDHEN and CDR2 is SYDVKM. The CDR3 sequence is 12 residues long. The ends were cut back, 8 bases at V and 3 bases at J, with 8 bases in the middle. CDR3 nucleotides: TGTGCCAGCTGTGACAGCAAAAACATTCAGTACTTC. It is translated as CASCDSKNIQYF. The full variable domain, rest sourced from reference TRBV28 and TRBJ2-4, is DVKVTQSSRYLVKRTGEKVFLECVQDMDHENMFWYRQDPGLGLRLIYFSYDVKMKEKGDIPEGYSVSREKKERFSLILESASTNQTSMYLCASCDSKNIQYFGAGTRLSVL.

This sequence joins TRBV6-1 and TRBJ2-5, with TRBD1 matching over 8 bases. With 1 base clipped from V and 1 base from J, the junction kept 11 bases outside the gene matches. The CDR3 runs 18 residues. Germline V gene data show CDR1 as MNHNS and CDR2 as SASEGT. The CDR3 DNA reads TGTGCCAGCAGTGAAGGGAGCAGGGGGCCAGACCCCCAAGAGACCCAGTACTTC. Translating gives CASSEGSRGPDPQETQYF.